The T cell receptor beta chain described here comes from a study of regulatory T cells in long-lasting Graves disease. This clonotype showed up many times. Described time point: newly diagnosed GD, antithyroid drugs for less than 3 months. Researchers made the TCR library from RNA that was extracted from PBMCs. Sequencing libraries for TCR beta were prepared with iRepertoire HTBI primers and Arm-PCR of CDR3 regions. TCRdb itself ran the multiplex PCR reads through MiXCR, one entry per CDR3 protein. The repertoire holds around 420,000 distinct CDR3 sequences, with 15% to 18% as singletons. The CDR3 loop spans 15 amino acids. The V gene lost 0 bases and the J gene lost 2 bases, with 11 bases spanning the gap. Germline CDR1 MNHEY, CDR2 SMNVEV (reference sequence).

The origin of this receptor is a female donor with Graves disease. Sequenced material: peripheral blood mononuclear cells (PBMCs), taken at new diagnosis, from a patient treated with antithyroid drugs. V is TRBV27 and J is TRBJ2-7; D uncertain. The CDR3 bases are TGTGCCAGCAGTTTATCAGGTTCTTTGCCCTACGAGCAGTACTTC. Translation gives CASSLSGSLPYEQYF.